One sample yielded the 26 T cell receptor beta chains listed below, sequenced in a study of blood T cell repertoires in COVID-19. This table comes from immunoSEQ multiplex PCR, and its TCRdb copy is limited to in-frame clones, with some not included. The sample lists about 330,000 clones, around 87% occurring once. Sequenced material: peripheral blood. The receptor set was obtained from a woman between 50 and 59 years old with active or convalescent COVID-19.

The gene calls are TRBV19 and TRBJ1-2, with TRBD1 as a possible D gene (5 bases). Trimming cost V 1 base and J 5 bases, with 17 bases left between them. The CDR3 extends over 16 amino acids. Per the germline V gene, CDR1 is LNHDA and CDR2 is SQIVND (reference sequence). CDR3 in amino acids: CASSIGQPTRSYGYTF. The CDR3 bases are TGTGCCAGTAGTATAGGACAGCCTACCCGTTCTTATGGCTACACCTTC.

V usage is TRBV6-5 and J usage is TRBJ1-2, with 11 bases fitting TRBD1. Germline-derived CDR1 and CDR2 are MNHEY and SVGAGI. The CDR3 runs to 15 residues. J lost 8 bases, V lost 0 bases, and 5 bases had no gene match. Written as DNA, the CDR3 is TGTGCCAGCAGTTACTCTGCCGGGACAGGGGGAGGCTACACCTTC. Residues: CASSYSAGTGGGYTF.

J is TRBJ2-7 and V is TRBV20-1; D is unclear. The CDR3 sequence is 11 residues long. Looked up from germline, CDR1 is DFQATT and CDR2 is SNEGSKA (reference sequence). V was clipped by 6 bases and J by 1 base, with 7 bases between them. The CDR3 DNA follows: TGCAGTGCCACGGGTTCCTACGAGCAGTACTTC. Translated: CSATGSYEQYF.

The V and J genes are TRBV13 and TRBJ2-7; D ambiguous. Trimming took 2 bases from V and 2 from J, leaving 13 bases between them. CDR1 and CDR2 (germline): PRHDT, FYEKMQ (reference sequence). The CDR3 is 15 amino acids. The CDR3 nucleotides are TGTGCCAGCAGCTTAACGTACAGTCCTCCCTACGAGCAGTACTTC. This encodes CASSLTYSPPYEQYF. The whole variable domain, remainder taken from reference TRBV13 and TRBJ2-7, is AAGVIQSPRHLIKEKRETATLKCYPIPRHDTVYWYQQGPGQDPQFLISFYEKMQSDKGSIPDRFSAQQFSDYHSELNMSSLELGDSALYFCASSLTYSPPYEQYFGPGTRLTVT.

The V gene is TRBV10-3, the J gene TRBJ2-7; 7 bases are shared with TRBD2. The CDR3 is made up of 12 amino acids. The germline CDR1 and CDR2 sequences are ENHRY and SYGVKD. Germline trimming cut 2 bases from V and 7 bases from J; bases unmatched to any gene: 2. CDR3 nucleotide sequence: TGTGCCATCAGTGAGGGGAGGGCTGAGCAGTACTTC. It is translated as CAISEGRAEQYF.

The rearrangement uses TRBV19 and TRBJ1-1; D possibly corresponds to TRBD1 (6 bases). The V and J ends lost 5 bases and 5 bases respectively, with 15 bases between them. The CDR3 extends over 14 amino acids. Germline V gene data show CDR1 as LNHDA and CDR2 as SQIVND (reference sequence). The CDR3 nucleotides are TGTGCCAGTAGTCTACAGGGTTGGTTAACTGAAGCTTTCTTT. This gives the protein CASSLQGWLTEAFF.

The rearrangement links TRBV12-3 or TRBV12-4 to TRBJ1-2; 8 bases align to TRBD1. V lost 5 bases, J lost 4 bases, and 3 bases stayed unmatched. The CDR3 covers 13 residues. The DNA of the CDR3 is TGTGCCAGCAGTGGGACAGGAGCCTATGGCTACACCTTC. It translates to CASSGTGAYGYTF.

This chain uses TRBV2 with TRBJ2-3; no clear D. CDR1 SNHLY and CDR2 FYNNEI come from the germline V gene. The CDR3 consists of 15 residues. The V end lost 6 bases, the J end lost 0 bases, and 13 bases lay between the germline ends. In DNA, the CDR3 is TGTGCCAGCAGATCCGGAGCGACTAGCACAGATACGCAGTATTTT. The encoded protein is CASRSGATSTDTQYF.

This chain links TRBV5-4 with TRBJ2-7, with TRBD1 matching over 11 bases. The V gene end was trimmed by 0 bases and the J gene end by 2 bases; junction bases not matched to a gene: 1. The CDR3 totals 15 residues. Per the germline V gene, CDR1 is SGHNT and CDR2 is YYREEE (reference sequence). CDR3 residues: CASSLEGQGAYEQYF. CDR3 DNA: TGTGCCAGCAGCTTGGAGGGACAGGGGGCCTACGAGCAGTACTTC.

V usage is TRBV21-1 and J usage is TRBJ2-7; the table's D call, TRBD1, has no DNA check behind it. TRBV21-1 is reported as a pseudogene. The CDR3 sequence is 16 residues long. The DNA of the CDR3 is TGTGCCAGCAGCAACCTCGACAGGGGGCGAGCCCACGAGCAGTACTTC. As protein: CASSNLDRGRAHEQYF.

The chain is built from TRBV11-2 and TRBJ1-2, with 8 nucleotides matching TRBD1. V lost 1 base, J lost 5 bases, and 6 bases stayed unmatched. CDR1 SGHAT and CDR2 FQNNGV come from the germline V gene. This CDR3 region has 15 residues. DNA of the CDR3: TGTGCCAGCAGCTTAGGGCAGGGGGCCGGGTATGGCTACACCTTC. Translating gives CASSLGQGAGYGYTF. The whole variable domain, remainder taken from reference TRBV11-2 and TRBJ1-2, is EAGVAQSPRYKIIEKRQSVAFWCNPISGHATLYWYQQILGQGPKLLIQFQNNGVVDDSQLPKDRFSAERLKGVDSTLKIQPAKLEDSAVYLCASSLGQGAGYGYTFGSGTRLTVV.

In this sample, this clone turned up once. The chain combines TRBV18 with TRBJ2-5; a possible D gene is TRBD2 (6 bases). V lost 6 bases, J lost 3 bases, and 8 bases lay in between. Germline-derived CDR1 and CDR2 are KGHSH and LQKENI. CDR3 length: 12 amino acids. The CDR3 nucleotides are TGTGCCAGCTCCCGGACTAAAGAGACCCAGTACTTC. The encoded protein is CASSRTKETQYF. Full variable domain (missing parts from reference TRBV18 and TRBJ2-5): NAGVMQNPRHLVRRRGQEARLRCSPMKGHSHVYWYRQLPEEGLKFMVYLQKENIIDESGMPKERFSAEFPKEGPSILRIQQVVRGDSAAYFCASSRTKETQYFGPGTRLLVL.

This clone is a singleton in its sample. The gene calls are TRBV6-5 and TRBJ2-7; 10 bases map to TRBD1. The CDR3 runs to 15 residues. Germline V gene sequence: CDR1 MNHEY, CDR2 SVGAGI. V lost 6 bases, J lost 3 bases, and 8 bases stayed unmatched. As DNA, the CDR3 is TGTGCCAGCAGCCTTCACCGGGACAGGGGCTACGAGCAGTACTTC. This translates into CASSLHRDRGYEQYF.

The chain has TRBV7-6 and TRBJ2-3; D may be TRBD2 (5 bases). Germline V gives CDR1 SGHVS, CDR2 FNYEAQ. The CDR3 is made up of 13 amino acids. The V and J ends lost 0 bases and 11 bases respectively, with 12 bases between them. Here the CDR3 reads CASSLADVARQYF. As DNA, the CDR3 is TGTGCCAGCAGCTTAGCGGACGTAGCGCGGCAGTATTTT.

This clone was recorded only once. V and J are TRBV5-4 and TRBJ2-1, with D possibly matching TRBD2 (6 bases). The germline V gene has CDR1 SGHNT and CDR2 YYREEE (reference sequence). There are 14 residues in the CDR3. V lost 4 bases and J 7 bases, leaving 15 bases between the germline ends. The CDR3 protein is CASSVAGTVNEQFF. CDR3 bases: TGTGCCAGCAGCGTAGCCGGGACTGTAAATGAGCAGTTCTTC. The full variable domain, its missing parts supplied by reference TRBV5-4 and TRBJ2-1, is ETGVTQSPTHLIKTRGQQVTLRCSSQSGHNTVSWYQQALGQGPQFIFQYYREEENGRGNFPPRFSGLQFPNYSSELNVNALELDDSALYLCASSVAGTVNEQFFGPGTRLTVL.

This clone showed up just once. The rearrangement links TRBV6-5 to TRBJ2-7; D possibly corresponds to TRBD1 (6 bases). Trimming shortened V by 6 bases and J by 3 bases, and 12 bases separated the two germline ends. There are 13 residues in the CDR3. Germline-derived CDR1 and CDR2 are MNHEY and SVGAGI. The CDR3 protein is CASSNGQFYEQYF. CDR3 nucleotide sequence: TGTGCCAGCAGCAACGGACAGTTCTACGAGCAGTACTTC.

In this sample, this clone turned up a few times. The V gene is TRBV7-9, the J gene TRBJ2-2; a weak D match, TRBD1 (5 bases). The CDR3 is 15 amino acids. In germline, CDR1 is SEHNR, CDR2 FQNEAQ (reference sequence). Trimming removed 2 bases at V and 1 base at J, with 8 bases between. As DNA, the CDR3 is TGTGCCAGCAGCTTACACCAGGGGAACACCGGGGAGCTGTTTTTT. Translation gives CASSLHQGNTGELFF.

The rearrangement joins TRBV6-1 to TRBJ2-7; D possibly corresponds to TRBD2 (5 bases). The CDR3 runs 14 residues. The germline V and J ends were trimmed by 3 bases and 0 bases, with 9 bases remaining between them. The V gene's germline CDR1 is MNHNS and CDR2 SASEGT. The CDR3 DNA sequence: TGTGCCAGCAGTGACATGAGCGGCTCCTACGAGCAGTACTTC. This encodes CASSDMSGSYEQYF.

CDR3 DNA sequence: TGTGCCAGCAGCGATAGAGCTACTAGCGGGAGGGCCGGAGAGACCCAGTACTTC. Amino acid sequence: CASSDRATSGRAGETQYF. The V gene is TRBV11-2, the J gene TRBJ2-5; 13 bases agree with TRBD2. This CDR3 region has 18 residues. V dropped 5 bases and J dropped 4; count of bases not matched to a gene: 13. Germline CDR1 and CDR2: SGHAT and FQNNGV.

The V and J genes are TRBV30 and TRBJ1-2; TRBD1 agrees at 8 bases. Germline trimming cut 4 bases from V and 3 bases from J; bases unmatched to any gene: 4. This CDR3 has 13 amino acids. Germline lookup yields CDR1 GTSNPN and CDR2 SVGIG (reference sequence). CDR3 protein: CAWNKDRDYGYTF. For the CDR3, the DNA is TGTGCCTGGAATAAGGACAGGGACTATGGCTACACCTTC.

The rearrangement links TRBV28 to TRBJ2-5; D unresolved. Germline V CDR1 and CDR2: MDHEN, SYDVKM. V was clipped by 2 bases and J by 3 bases, with 10 bases between them. The CDR3 runs to 14 residues. The CDR3 sequence is CASSLIDLKETQYF. CDR3 DNA: TGTGCCAGCAGTTTAATAGACTTAAAAGAGACCCAGTACTTC.

The gene calls are TRBV30 and TRBJ1-1; tentative D call: TRBD1 (6 bases). From germline, CDR1 is GTSNPN and CDR2 SVGIG (reference sequence). CDR3 length equals 11 residues. Trimming shortened V by 2 bases and J by 8 bases, and 9 bases separated the two germline ends. CDR3 DNA sequence: TGTGCCTGGAGTCGGACAGCCGAAGCTTTCTTT. As protein: CAWSRTAEAFF. The full variable domain, its missing parts supplied by reference TRBV30 and TRBJ1-1, is SQTIHQWPATLVQPVGSPLSLECTVEGTSNPNLYWYRQAAGRGLQLLFYSVGIGQISSEVPQNLSASRPQDRQFILSSKKLLLSDSGFYLCAWSRTAEAFFGQGTRLTVV.

The V gene is TRBV6-5, the J gene TRBJ2-2; TRBD1 matches 7 bases. V was pared by 2 bases and J by 3 bases, with 3 bases of the junction left unmatched. Looked up from germline, CDR1 is MNHEY and CDR2 is SVGAGI. This CDR3 is built from 15 residues. The CDR3 DNA reads TGTGCCAGCAGTTACCAGGGGGAGTACACCGGGGAGCTGTTTTTT. This translates into CASSYQGEYTGELFF.

This rearrangement joins TRBV19 to TRBJ1-2, with D perhaps TRBD1 (5 bases). This CDR3 is built from 16 residues. Between the trimmed V and J ends, which lost 3 bases and 0 bases, there was a span of 14 bases. Germline CDR1 LNHDA, CDR2 SQIVND (reference sequence). The CDR3 is CASSMYRTKANYGYTF. CDR3 nucleotides: TGTGCCAGTAGTATGTACAGGACGAAGGCTAACTATGGCTACACCTTC.

The J gene is TRBJ1-1, the V gene TRBV5-4, with TRBD1 matching 7 bases. The germline V gene has CDR1 SGHNT and CDR2 YYREEE (reference sequence). The trim removed 2 bases at V and 5 bases at J, leaving 6 bases unmatched. The CDR3 consists of 14 residues. Written as DNA, the CDR3 is TGTGCCAGCAGCTTCACAGGGGTCGGGACTGAAGCTTTCTTT. It yields the protein CASSFTGVGTEAFF.

CDR3 bases: TGTGCCAGCAGCCAAGATTGGTCTAGAAATCGAGAGCAGTTCTTC. Translating it yields CASSQDWSRNREQFF. The gene calls are TRBV3-1 (or the pseudogene TRBV3-2) and TRBJ2-1, with D hard to call. This CDR3 is 15 amino acids long. Germline V gene sequence: CDR1 LGHDT, CDR2 YNNKEL (reference sequence). V shed 0 bases and J shed 10 bases, with 16 bases lying between them.